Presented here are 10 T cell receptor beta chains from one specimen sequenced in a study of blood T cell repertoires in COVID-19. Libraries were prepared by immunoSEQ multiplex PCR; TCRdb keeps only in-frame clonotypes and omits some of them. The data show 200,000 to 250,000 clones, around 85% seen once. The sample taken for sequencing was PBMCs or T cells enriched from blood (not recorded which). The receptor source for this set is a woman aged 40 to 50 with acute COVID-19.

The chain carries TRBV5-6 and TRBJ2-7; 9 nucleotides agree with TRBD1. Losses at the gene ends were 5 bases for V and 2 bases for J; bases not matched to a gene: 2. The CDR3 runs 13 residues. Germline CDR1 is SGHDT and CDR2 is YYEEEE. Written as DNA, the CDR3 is TGTGCCAGCAGTCGACAGGGGGCCTACGAGCAGTACTTC. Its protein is CASSRQGAYEQYF.

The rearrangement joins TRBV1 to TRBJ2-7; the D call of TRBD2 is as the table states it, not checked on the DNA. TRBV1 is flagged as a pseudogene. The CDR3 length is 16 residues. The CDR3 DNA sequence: TGCACCAGCAGCCAAGGGCTAGCGGGGGGTTCGTACGAGCAGTACTTC. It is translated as CTSSQGLAGGSYEQYF.

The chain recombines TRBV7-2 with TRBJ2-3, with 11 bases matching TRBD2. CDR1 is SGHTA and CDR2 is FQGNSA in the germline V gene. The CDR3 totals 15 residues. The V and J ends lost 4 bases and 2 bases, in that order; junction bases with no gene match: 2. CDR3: CASSSGLADTDTQYF. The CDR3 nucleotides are TGTGCCAGCAGCTCGGGACTAGCGGACACAGATACGCAGTATTTT. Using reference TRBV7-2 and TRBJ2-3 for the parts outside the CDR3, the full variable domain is GAGVSQSPSNKVTEKGKDVELRCDPISGHTALYWYRQSLGQGLEFLIYFQGNSAPDKSGLPSDRFSAERTGGSVSTLTIQRTQQEDSAVYLCASSSGLADTDTQYFGPGTRLTVL.

CDR3 loop: CASRSGGAGNQPQHF. The DNA for the CDR3 is TGTGCCAGTAGATCGGGGGGCGCCGGCAATCAGCCCCAGCATTTT. This rearrangement joins TRBV19 to TRBJ1-5, with D tentatively TRBD1 (6 bases). Germline CDR1 and CDR2: LNHDA and SQIVND (reference sequence). This CDR3 region has 15 residues. V lost 6 bases to trimming and J lost 2 bases, with 14 bases between them.

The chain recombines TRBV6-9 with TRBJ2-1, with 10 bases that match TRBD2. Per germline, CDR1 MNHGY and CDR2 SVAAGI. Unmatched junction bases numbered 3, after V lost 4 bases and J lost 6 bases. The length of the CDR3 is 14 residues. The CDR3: CASSSSGSSNEQFF. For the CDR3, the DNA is TGTGCCAGCAGTTCTAGCGGGAGCTCCAATGAGCAGTTCTTC.

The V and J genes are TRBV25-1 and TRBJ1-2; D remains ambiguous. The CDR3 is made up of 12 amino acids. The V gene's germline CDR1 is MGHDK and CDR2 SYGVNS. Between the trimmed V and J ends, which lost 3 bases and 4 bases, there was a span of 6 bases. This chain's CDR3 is CASSDSRYGYTF. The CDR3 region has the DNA TGTGCCAGCAGTGATTCTCGCTATGGCTACACCTTC.

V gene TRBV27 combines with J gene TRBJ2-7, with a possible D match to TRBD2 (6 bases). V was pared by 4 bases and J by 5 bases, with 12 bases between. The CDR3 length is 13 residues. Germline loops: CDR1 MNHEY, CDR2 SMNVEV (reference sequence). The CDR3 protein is CASSSTSLDEQYF. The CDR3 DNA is TGTGCCAGCAGTTCTACTAGCCTGGACGAGCAGTACTTC.

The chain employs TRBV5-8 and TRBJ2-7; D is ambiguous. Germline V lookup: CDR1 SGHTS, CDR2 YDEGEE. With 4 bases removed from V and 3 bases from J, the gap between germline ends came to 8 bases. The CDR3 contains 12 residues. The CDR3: CASSTAGYEQYF. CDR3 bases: TGTGCCAGCAGCACAGCAGGCTACGAGCAGTACTTC.

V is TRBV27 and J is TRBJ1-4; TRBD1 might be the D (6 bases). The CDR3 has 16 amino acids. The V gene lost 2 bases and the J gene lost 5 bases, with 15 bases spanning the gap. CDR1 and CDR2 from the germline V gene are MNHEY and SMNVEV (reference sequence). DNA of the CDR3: TGTGCCAGCAGTTTACAGGGCGGACAGCCGAATGAAAAACTGTTTTTT. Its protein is CASSLQGGQPNEKLFF.

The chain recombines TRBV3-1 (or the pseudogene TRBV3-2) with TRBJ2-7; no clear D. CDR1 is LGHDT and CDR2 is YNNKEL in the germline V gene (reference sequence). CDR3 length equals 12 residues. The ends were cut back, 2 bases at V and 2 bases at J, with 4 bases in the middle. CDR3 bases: TGTGCCAGCAGCCAACTTCCCTACGAGCAGTACTTC. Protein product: CASSQLPYEQYF.